The 3 T cell receptor beta chains below all came from one sample that was sequenced in a study of graft-versus-host responses after intestinal transplantation. Which antigens these TCRs recognize remains unknown. Generated by immunoSEQ multiplex PCR, the TCRdb table keeps only in-frame clones and is missing some. Of about 90,000 clones listed, approximately 95% are singletons. This sample comprised unstimulated CD8+ T cells sorted from spleen or lymph node cells, obtained before transplant. The receptors were gathered from a human donor who was the organ donor for an intestinal transplant.

This chain uses TRBV13 with TRBJ2-7; 8 bases agree with TRBD1. The CDR3 is 15 amino acids. The ends lost 2 bases at V and 2 bases at J; junction bases unmatched: 5. The germline gives CDR1 PRHDT, CDR2 FYEKMQ (reference sequence). In DNA, the CDR3 is TGTGCCAGCAGCTTATCGGAGACAGGGGCCTACGAGCAGTACTTC. Its protein is CASSLSETGAYEQYF. The variable domain in full, with the rest retrieved from reference TRBV13 and TRBJ2-7, is AAGVIQSPRHLIKEKRETATLKCYPIPRHDTVYWYQQGPGQDPQFLISFYEKMQSDKGSIPDRFSAQQFSDYHSELNMSSLELGDSALYFCASSLSETGAYEQYFGPGTRLTVT.

Worth noting for this clone: At one boundary the junction diverges from the germline segment, which might be a read error. The chain is built from TRBV7-7 and TRBJ2-5; TRBD2 aligns across 8 bases. The CDR3 has 14 amino acids. Germline CDR1 SSHAT, CDR2 FNYEAQ (reference sequence). The CDR3 sequence is CASSTGLAFGTQYF. CDR3 bases: TGTGCTAGCAGCACCGGACTAGCTTTTGGGACCCAGTACTTC. Variable domain in full (rest from reference TRBV7-7 and TRBJ2-5): GAGVSQSPRYKVTKRGQDVTLRCDPISSHATLYWYQQALGQGPEFLTYFNYEAQPDKSGLPSDRFSAERPEGSISTLTIQRTEQRDSAMYRCASSTGLAFGTQYFGPGTRLLVL.

J is TRBJ2-3 and V is TRBV5-4; TRBD1 agrees at 8 bases. This CDR3 comprises 14 residues. Germline V gives CDR1 SGHNT, CDR2 YYREEE (reference sequence). The trim removed 3 bases at V and 5 bases at J, leaving 5 bases unmatched. The CDR3 reads CASSWTGRKDTQYF. For the CDR3, the DNA is TGTGCCAGCAGCTGGACAGGGAGAAAAGATACGCAGTATTTT.